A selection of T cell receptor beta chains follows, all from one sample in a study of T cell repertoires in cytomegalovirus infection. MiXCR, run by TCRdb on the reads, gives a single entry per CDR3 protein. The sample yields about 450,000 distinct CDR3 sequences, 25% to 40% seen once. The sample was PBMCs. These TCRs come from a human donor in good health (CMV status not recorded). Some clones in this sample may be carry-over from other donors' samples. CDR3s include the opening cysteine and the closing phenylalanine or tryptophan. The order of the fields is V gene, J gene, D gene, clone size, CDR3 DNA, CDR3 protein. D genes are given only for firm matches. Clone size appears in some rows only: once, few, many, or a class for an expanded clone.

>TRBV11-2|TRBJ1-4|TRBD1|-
TGTGCCAGCAGGCCCGGACAGGGGGCGAGGCAGGGTGAAAAACTGTTTTTT
CASRPGQGARQGEKLFF
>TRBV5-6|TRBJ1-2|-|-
TGTGCCAGCAGCCCAGGACTGGGTTGCTATGGCTACACCTTC
CASSPGLGCYGYTF
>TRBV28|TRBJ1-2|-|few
TGTGCCAGCCGTCCCACCGCCAACTATGGCTACACCTTC
CASRPTANYGYTF
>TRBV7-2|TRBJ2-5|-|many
TGTGCCAGCAGCTTACGGGGATTAGGGACCCAGTACTTC
CASSLRGLGTQYF
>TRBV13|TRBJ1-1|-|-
TGTGCCAGCAGCTTAGCATTGGAGAACACTGAAGCTTTCTTT
CASSLALENTEAFF
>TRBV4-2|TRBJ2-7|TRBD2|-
TGTGCCAGCAGCCAAGGTACTAGCGTGTACGAGCAGTACTTC
CASSQGTSVYEQYF
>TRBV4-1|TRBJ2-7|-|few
TGCGCCAGCAGCCAAGACCCAGGGATCAGCTACGAGCAGTACTTC
CASSQDPGISYEQYF
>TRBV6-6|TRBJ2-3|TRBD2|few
TGTGCCAGCGAAGGCGGGGGGCTGGGAGATACGCAGTATTTT
CASEGGGLGDTQYF
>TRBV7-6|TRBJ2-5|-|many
TGTGCCAGCAGCGACGGTCGGGGAAGAGTGACCCAGTACTTC
CASSDGRGRVTQYF
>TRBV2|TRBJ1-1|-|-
TGTGCCAGCGGCTTGGAGGGCGACACTGAAGCTTTCTTT
CASGLEGDTEAFF
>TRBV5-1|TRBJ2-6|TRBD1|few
TGCGCCAGCAGCAAAAGGGACAGGGGTAGATCTGGGGCCAACGTCCTGACTTTC
CASSKRDRGRSGANVLTF
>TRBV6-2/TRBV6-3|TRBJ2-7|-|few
TGTGCCAGCAGTTTTCATAAACGGGACCGCCGCTCCTACGAGCAGTACTTC
CASSFHKRDRRSYEQYF
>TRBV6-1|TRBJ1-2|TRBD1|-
TGTGCCAGCAGGTGGGGAGGGACAGGGGCCTCCAGTGGCTACACCTTC
CASRWGGTGASSGYTF
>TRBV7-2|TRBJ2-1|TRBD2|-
TGTGCCAGCAGCCCCTCCGAGAATAGCGGGGTAAGGCGTGAGCAGTTCTTC
CASSPSENSGVRREQFF
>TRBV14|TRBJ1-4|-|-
TGTGCCAGCAGCCAAGAATGGGATGAAAAACTGTTTTTT
CASSQEWDEKLFF
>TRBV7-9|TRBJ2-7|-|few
TGTGCCAGCAGCTTAGAGATTGGGACAACCTACGAGCAGTACTTC
CASSLEIGTTYEQYF
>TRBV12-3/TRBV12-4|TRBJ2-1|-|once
TGTGCCAGCAGTTCCCCCCCCCTTCCTTCCTACAATGAGCAGTTCTTC
CASSSPPLPSYNEQFF
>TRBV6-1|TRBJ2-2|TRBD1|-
TGTGCCAGCAGTGTCGGGACAGACTTCGCCGGGGAGCTGTTTTTT
CASSVGTDFAGELFF
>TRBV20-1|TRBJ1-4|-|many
TGCAGTGCTAGAAATCCCCGGGGCCCTAATGAAAAACTGTTTTTT
CSARNPRGPNEKLFF
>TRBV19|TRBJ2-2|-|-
TGTGCCAGTAGACCGGTGGATGCCGGGGAGCTGTTTTTT
CASRPVDAGELFF
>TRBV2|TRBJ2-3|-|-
TGTGCCAGCAGCGCTACTAGCACAGATACGCAGTATTTT
CASSATSTDTQYF
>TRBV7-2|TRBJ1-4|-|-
TGTGCCAGCAGCTTAGCGCACCGACAGAAAGCAAGTGGGGCTAATGAAAAACTGTTTTTT
CASSLAHRQKASGANEKLFF
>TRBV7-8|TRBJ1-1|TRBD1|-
TGTGCCAGAAGCGTGGACAGGGGAACGGAAGCTTTCTTT
CARSVDRGTEAFF
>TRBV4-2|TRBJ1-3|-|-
TGTGCCAGCAGCCAACCAACCAGAGGAGGGACTGGAAACACCATATATTTT
CASSQPTRGGTGNTIYF
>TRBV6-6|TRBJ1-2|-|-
TGTGCCAGCAGACCCCGGACAGAAACTAACTATGGCTACACCTTC
CASRPRTETNYGYTF
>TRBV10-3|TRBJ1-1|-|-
TGTGCCATCATTGAAGTTTTGACCCGCACTGAAGCTTTCTTT
CAIIEVLTRTEAFF
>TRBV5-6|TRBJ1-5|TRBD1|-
TGTGCCAGCAGCTTGGGGAGGGGGCGTCAGCCCCAGCATTTT
CASSLGRGRQPQHF
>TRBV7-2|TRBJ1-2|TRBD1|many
TGTGCCAGCAGTCGACAGGGGACTTATGGCTACACCTTC
CASSRQGTYGYTF